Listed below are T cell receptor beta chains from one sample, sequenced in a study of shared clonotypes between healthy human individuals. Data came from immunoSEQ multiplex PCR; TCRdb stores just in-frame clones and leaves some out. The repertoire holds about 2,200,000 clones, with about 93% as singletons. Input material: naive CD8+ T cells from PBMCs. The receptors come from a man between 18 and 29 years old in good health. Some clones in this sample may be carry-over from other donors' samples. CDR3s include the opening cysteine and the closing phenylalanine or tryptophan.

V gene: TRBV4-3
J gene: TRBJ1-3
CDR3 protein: CASSQDDSSGNTIYF

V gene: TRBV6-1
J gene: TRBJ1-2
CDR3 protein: CASSEGQGYYGYTF

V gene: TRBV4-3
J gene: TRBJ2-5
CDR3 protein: CASSQKDNIPLETQYF

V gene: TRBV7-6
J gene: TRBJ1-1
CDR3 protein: CASSLAGTDPRGDTEAFF

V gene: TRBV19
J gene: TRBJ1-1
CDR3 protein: CASSAWTVNTEAFF

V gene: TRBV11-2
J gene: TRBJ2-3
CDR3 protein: CASSRGTSGRLLDTQYF

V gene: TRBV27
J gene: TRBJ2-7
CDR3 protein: CANTNLPRIGKVYEQYF

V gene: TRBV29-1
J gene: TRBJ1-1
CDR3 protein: CSVEDLKGAFF

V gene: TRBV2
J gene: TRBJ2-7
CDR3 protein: CASRSLREGSHEQYF

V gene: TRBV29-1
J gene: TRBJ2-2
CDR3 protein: CPPRGHGGELFF

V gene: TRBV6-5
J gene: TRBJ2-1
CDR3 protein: CASSWVVGVNNEQFF

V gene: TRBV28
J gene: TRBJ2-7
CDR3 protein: CASSLLRGPDEQYF

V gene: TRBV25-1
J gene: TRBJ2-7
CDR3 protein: CASSDSLAGIDEQYF

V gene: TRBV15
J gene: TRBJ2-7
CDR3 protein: CATSPGTGGTYEQYF

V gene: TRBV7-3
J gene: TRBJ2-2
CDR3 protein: CASSQGQGVWTGELFF

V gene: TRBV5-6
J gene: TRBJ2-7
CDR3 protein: CASSFGTGYEQYF

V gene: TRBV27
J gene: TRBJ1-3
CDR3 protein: CASSLRGSGNTIYF

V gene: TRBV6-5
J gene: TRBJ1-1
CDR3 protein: CASSYGPEAFF

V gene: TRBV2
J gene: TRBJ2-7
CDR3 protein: CASRRTGFYSEQYF